The subject of this entry is one T cell receptor beta chain. The data were obtained in a study of blood T cell repertoires in COVID-19. Study summary: Sample material is recorded as cDNA or gDNA derived from T cells, B-cell-depleted T cells, or PBMCs.

Libraries were prepared by immunoSEQ multiplex PCR; TCRdb keeps only in-frame clonotypes and omits some of them. The data show over 250,000 clones, roughly nine tenths seen once. The study recruited people aged about 18 to 95 years across approximately 25 US areas. The sequence was collected from a woman aged 45-65 years who had recovered from COVID-19. Specimen: PBMCs or T cells enriched from blood (not recorded which).

CDR3 in amino acids: CASSFRPGLIGGEQYF. In nucleotides, the CDR3 is TGTGCCAGCAGTTTTAGGCCGGGACTAATCGGGGGCGAGCAGTACTTC. The chain is built from TRBV7-2 and TRBJ2-7; 7 bases align to TRBD2. Looked up from germline, CDR1 is SGHTA and CDR2 is FQGNSA. The CDR3 consists of 16 residues. V shed 6 bases, J shed 6 bases, and the junction held 17 bases outside the gene matches.